This is a list of T cell receptor beta chains from one sample in a study of blood T cell repertoires in COVID-19. Assay: immunoSEQ multiplex PCR; the TCRdb copy retains only in-frame clones and omits some. The sample holds 200,000 to 250,000 clones, around 82% seen once. Material: peripheral blood. The receptors derive from a woman aged 40 to 50 with acute or convalescent COVID-19. Both conserved end residues are part of each CDR3. D genes are given only for firm matches. Rows may omit the clone size; those that give it use once, few, many or a size class.

cdr3_aa: CASSLETGIYEQYF
cdr3_nt: TGCGCCAGCAGCTTGGAGACAGGGATCTACGAGCAGTACTTC
d_call: TRBD1
j_call: TRBJ2-7
v_call: TRBV5-1
clone_size: once

cdr3_aa: CASSATVQGFEQYF
cdr3_nt: TGTGCCAGCAGCGCAACCGTACAGGGATTCGAGCAGTACTTC
d_call: -
j_call: TRBJ2-7
v_call: TRBV11-1
clone_size: -

cdr3_aa: CAISSLGQGYGYTF
cdr3_nt: TGTGCCATCAGTTCCCTGGGACAGGGATATGGCTACACCTTC
d_call: TRBD1
j_call: TRBJ1-2
v_call: TRBV10-3
clone_size: -

cdr3_aa: CAWTGQAVGEQYF
cdr3_nt: TGTGCCTGGACGGGACAGGCCGTGGGAGAGCAGTACTTC
d_call: TRBD1
j_call: TRBJ2-7
v_call: TRBV30
clone_size: once

cdr3_aa: CASSDGSNEQFF
cdr3_nt: TGCGCCAGCAGTGACGGGAGCAATGAGCAGTTCTTC
d_call: -
j_call: TRBJ2-1
v_call: TRBV10-1
clone_size: -

cdr3_aa: CASSARDKAYEQYF
cdr3_nt: TGTGCCAGCAGCGCCCGGGACAAGGCCTACGAGCAGTACTTC
d_call: -
j_call: TRBJ2-7
v_call: TRBV5-6
clone_size: -

cdr3_aa: CASSEGGLAGDSNEQFF
cdr3_nt: TGTGCCAGCAGCGAGGGGGGACTAGCGGGAGATTCCAATGAGCAGTTCTTC
d_call: TRBD2
j_call: TRBJ2-1
v_call: TRBV7-6
clone_size: -

cdr3_aa: CASRRAGDTGELFF
cdr3_nt: TGTGCCAGCAGGAGAGCGGGGGACACCGGGGAGCTGTTTTTT
d_call: TRBD2
j_call: TRBJ2-2
v_call: TRBV6-5
clone_size: few

cdr3_aa: CASAGGANYGYTF
cdr3_nt: TGTGCCAGCGCAGGGGGAGCTAACTATGGCTACACCTTC
d_call: TRBD1
j_call: TRBJ1-2
v_call: TRBV14
clone_size: -

cdr3_aa: CASSPTTGSSGELFF
cdr3_nt: TGTGCCAGCAGCCCCACCACAGGGTCTAGCGGGGAGCTGTTTTTT
d_call: -
j_call: TRBJ2-2
v_call: TRBV6-2/TRBV6-3
clone_size: few

cdr3_aa: CASSAPSSPLHF
cdr3_nt: TGTGCCAGCAGTGCCCCGTCGTCACCCCTCCACTTT
d_call: -
j_call: TRBJ1-6
v_call: TRBV25-1
clone_size: -

cdr3_aa: CASSYDRGESPLHF
cdr3_nt: TGTGCCAGCAGTTACGACAGGGGTGAGTCACCCCTCCACTTT
d_call: TRBD1
j_call: TRBJ1-6
v_call: TRBV6-6
clone_size: -

cdr3_aa: CASSPPGQLSSGNTIYF
cdr3_nt: TGTGCCAGCAGCCCTCCGGGACAACTAAGCTCTGGAAACACCATATATTTT
d_call: -
j_call: TRBJ1-3
v_call: TRBV7-8
clone_size: few

cdr3_aa: CASSLSGQGVYRGTGELFF
cdr3_nt: TGCGCCAGCAGCTTATCGGGACAGGGGGTTTATCGGGGCACCGGGGAGCTGTTTTTT
d_call: TRBD1
j_call: TRBJ2-2
v_call: TRBV5-1
clone_size: -

cdr3_aa: CASSSDHRGGYEQYF
cdr3_nt: TGCGCCAGCAGCTCAGACCACAGGGGGGGTTACGAGCAGTACTTC
d_call: -
j_call: TRBJ2-7
v_call: TRBV5-1
clone_size: -

cdr3_aa: CASSSDRISYEQYF
cdr3_nt: TGTGCCAGCAGCTCGGACAGGATCTCCTACGAGCAGTACTTC
d_call: TRBD1
j_call: TRBJ2-7
v_call: TRBV11-2
clone_size: -

cdr3_aa: CAWNPGQGGDLNTEAFF
cdr3_nt: TGTGCCTGGAATCCGGGACAGGGGGGCGACTTGAACACTGAAGCTTTCTTT
d_call: TRBD1
j_call: TRBJ1-1
v_call: TRBV30
clone_size: -

cdr3_aa: CASRSWGAMTDTQYF
cdr3_nt: TGTGCCAGCAGGTCGTGGGGCGCTATGACAGATACGCAGTATTTT
d_call: -
j_call: TRBJ2-3
v_call: TRBV2
clone_size: once

cdr3_aa: CASSLTWLQGNIQYF
cdr3_nt: TGTGCCAGCAGCTTAACTTGGCTTCAGGGTAACATTCAGTACTTC
d_call: -
j_call: TRBJ2-4
v_call: TRBV7-2
clone_size: -

cdr3_aa: CASSSSSPTNTGELFF
cdr3_nt: TGTGCCAGCAGCTCTAGTTCCCCTACGAACACCGGGGAGCTGTTTTTT
d_call: -
j_call: TRBJ2-2
v_call: TRBV11-3
clone_size: -

cdr3_aa: CASSPPGSGRNEKLFF
cdr3_nt: TGTGCCAGCTCACCACCGGGGAGTGGGCGAAATGAAAAACTGTTTTTT
d_call: -
j_call: TRBJ1-4
v_call: TRBV18
clone_size: once

cdr3_aa: CASSPQTSGKRSTDTQYF
cdr3_nt: TGTGCCAGCAGCCCACAGACTAGCGGGAAACGTAGCACAGATACGCAGTATTTT
d_call: TRBD2
j_call: TRBJ2-3
v_call: TRBV7-9
clone_size: once

cdr3_aa: CASSQDLGASSYEQYF
cdr3_nt: TGTGCCAGCAGCCAAGATCTAGGGGCCAGCTCCTACGAGCAGTACTTC
d_call: -
j_call: TRBJ2-7
v_call: TRBV4-2
clone_size: few

cdr3_aa: CAWSIDSSNEQFF
cdr3_nt: TGTGCCTGGAGTATAGACAGTAGCAATGAGCAGTTCTTC
d_call: -
j_call: TRBJ2-1
v_call: TRBV30
clone_size: -

cdr3_aa: CASSLYAVSRSSYNEQFF
cdr3_nt: TGTGCCAGCAGCTTATATGCAGTTTCCCGGAGCTCCTACAATGAGCAGTTCTTC
d_call: -
j_call: TRBJ2-1
v_call: TRBV7-8
clone_size: -

cdr3_aa: CASSEPGGWTDTQYF
cdr3_nt: TGTGCCAGCAGTGAACCCGGGGGATGGACAGATACGCAGTATTTT
d_call: -
j_call: TRBJ2-3
v_call: TRBV2
clone_size: -

cdr3_aa: CASSGGSRGWDYEQYF
cdr3_nt: TGTGCCAGCAGTGGGGGCTCTCGGGGGTGGGACTACGAGCAGTACTTC
d_call: -
j_call: TRBJ2-7
v_call: TRBV2
clone_size: -

cdr3_aa: CATRGGFYNEQFF
cdr3_nt: TGTGCCACCAGAGGGGGCTTCTACAATGAGCAGTTCTTC
d_call: TRBD1
j_call: TRBJ2-1
v_call: TRBV6-4
clone_size: few

cdr3_aa: CASSSFREAGVNEQFF
cdr3_nt: TGTGCCAGCAGCTCGTTTAGAGAAGCGGGGGTGAATGAGCAGTTCTTC
d_call: TRBD2
j_call: TRBJ2-1
v_call: TRBV7-8
clone_size: -

cdr3_aa: CASRRRQADTQYF
cdr3_nt: TGTGCCAGCCGGAGGAGGCAAGCAGATACGCAGTATTTT
d_call: -
j_call: TRBJ2-3
v_call: TRBV5-8
clone_size: -

cdr3_aa: CSVSSLSENEQYF
cdr3_nt: TGCAGCGTATCCAGTCTCTCTGAAAACGAGCAGTACTTC
d_call: -
j_call: TRBJ2-7
v_call: TRBV29-1
clone_size: -

cdr3_aa: CATAPETGRYYGYTF
cdr3_nt: TGTGCCACAGCACCTGAGACAGGGAGGTACTATGGCTACACCTTC
d_call: TRBD1
j_call: TRBJ1-2
v_call: TRBV15
clone_size: -

cdr3_aa: CASSQSDRHGNTIYF
cdr3_nt: TGCGCCAGCAGCCAATCGGACAGACATGGAAACACCATATATTTT
d_call: -
j_call: TRBJ1-3
v_call: TRBV4-1
clone_size: many

cdr3_aa: CASGRSAEGEQFF
cdr3_nt: TGTGCCAGCGGCCGCTCGGCAGAGGGTGAGCAGTTCTTC
d_call: -
j_call: TRBJ2-1
v_call: TRBV6-4
clone_size: few

cdr3_aa: CAIKRGNTEAFF
cdr3_nt: TGTGCCATCAAAAGGGGGAACACTGAAGCTTTCTTT
d_call: -
j_call: TRBJ1-1
v_call: TRBV10-3
clone_size: -

cdr3_aa: CASSFYGNQPQHF
cdr3_nt: TGTGCCAGCAGTTTTTATGGCAATCAGCCCCAGCATTTT
d_call: -
j_call: TRBJ1-5
v_call: TRBV27
clone_size: -

cdr3_aa: CASSLGLAATYEQYF
cdr3_nt: TGTGCCAGCAGCTTGGGACTAGCGGCCACCTACGAGCAGTACTTC
d_call: TRBD2
j_call: TRBJ2-7
v_call: TRBV5-6
clone_size: -

cdr3_aa: CASGAGANTGELFF
cdr3_nt: TGTGCCAGCGGGGCAGGGGCGAACACCGGGGAGCTGTTTTTT
d_call: -
j_call: TRBJ2-2
v_call: TRBV6-5
clone_size: -

cdr3_aa: CASSYRMSGSGDTQYF
cdr3_nt: TGTGCCAGCAGTTATAGGATGAGCGGGAGCGGAGATACGCAGTATTTT
d_call: TRBD2
j_call: TRBJ2-3
v_call: TRBV6-5
clone_size: -

cdr3_aa: CASSPRLGVFEQYF
cdr3_nt: TGTGCCAGCAGCCCGAGACTAGGGGTTTTCGAGCAGTACTTC
d_call: -
j_call: TRBJ2-7
v_call: TRBV7-8
clone_size: few

cdr3_aa: CASRKGQGVKDSPLHF
cdr3_nt: TGTGCCAGCAGAAAGGGACAGGGGGTGAAGGATTCACCCCTCCACTTT
d_call: TRBD1
j_call: TRBJ1-6
v_call: TRBV2
clone_size: -

cdr3_aa: CASSLIQGRGSGELFF
cdr3_nt: TGTGCCAGCAGCTTGATCCAGGGCCGTGGGTCCGGGGAGCTGTTTTTT
d_call: -
j_call: TRBJ2-2
v_call: TRBV5-5
clone_size: -

cdr3_aa: CASSQGVNAFEQFF
cdr3_nt: TGTGCCAGCAGCCAAGGAGTTAATGCGTTTGAGCAGTTCTTC
d_call: -
j_call: TRBJ2-1
v_call: TRBV14
clone_size: -

cdr3_aa: CASSLILAGGHETQYF
cdr3_nt: TGTGCCAGCAGCTTAATCCTAGCGGGAGGTCACGAGACCCAGTACTTC
d_call: TRBD2
j_call: TRBJ2-5
v_call: TRBV7-9
clone_size: -

cdr3_aa: CASSLGSTGDQPQHF
cdr3_nt: TGTGCCAGCAGCTTGGGGTCGACAGGGGATCAGCCCCAGCATTTT
d_call: TRBD1
j_call: TRBJ1-5
v_call: TRBV5-6
clone_size: few

cdr3_aa: CASSLVLGQGEHGYTF
cdr3_nt: TGTGCCAGCAGCTTAGTCCTTGGACAGGGAGAACATGGCTACACCTTC
d_call: TRBD1
j_call: TRBJ1-2
v_call: TRBV11-2
clone_size: few

cdr3_aa: CASSTRGGLENTIYF
cdr3_nt: TGTGCCAGCAGCACCCGCGGGGGGCTAGAAAACACCATATATTTT
d_call: -
j_call: TRBJ1-3
v_call: TRBV9
clone_size: -

cdr3_aa: CASSQIGGANYEQYF
cdr3_nt: TGTGCCAGCAGCCAAATAGGCGGGGCCAACTACGAGCAGTACTTC
d_call: -
j_call: TRBJ2-7
v_call: TRBV3-1/TRBV3-2
clone_size: few

cdr3_aa: CASSTLGKRDNEQFF
cdr3_nt: TGTGCCAGCAGTACCCTCGGGAAGCGGGACAATGAGCAGTTCTTC
d_call: -
j_call: TRBJ2-1
v_call: TRBV27
clone_size: -

cdr3_aa: CSASEPTGPGGGYTF
cdr3_nt: TGCAGTGCTAGTGAACCGACAGGGCCTGGTGGGGGCTACACCTTC
d_call: TRBD1
j_call: TRBJ1-2
v_call: TRBV20-1
clone_size: -

cdr3_aa: CSVTGTVSYEQYF
cdr3_nt: TGCAGCGTTACCGGGACAGTCAGCTACGAGCAGTACTTC
d_call: TRBD1
j_call: TRBJ2-7
v_call: TRBV29-1
clone_size: -

cdr3_aa: CASIEDRGERNQPQHF
cdr3_nt: TGCGCCAGCATTGAAGACAGGGGCGAGCGCAATCAGCCCCAGCATTTT
d_call: TRBD1
j_call: TRBJ1-5
v_call: TRBV10-2
clone_size: -

cdr3_aa: CASSLPTRRAAYEQYF
cdr3_nt: TGTGCCAGCAGTTTACCCACCCGCAGGGCGGCCTACGAGCAGTACTTC
d_call: -
j_call: TRBJ2-7
v_call: TRBV27
clone_size: many